This T cell receptor (beta chain) was captured by sequencing in a study of shared clonotypes between healthy human individuals. Study-wide background: Per-donor plates numbered three CD4 naive, three CD4 memory, two CD8 naive and one CD8 memory.

A remark on this clone: Its antigen is still unknown.

Study findings and constraints: Relative to their counterparts shared across all four donors, non-shared clonotypes exhibited diminished generation probabilities. Naive CD4 clonotypes were shared across several donors at roughly 5%.

The assay was immunoSEQ multiplex PCR, and TCRdb's table has in-frame clones only and misses some. The sample carries under 1,100,000 clones, approximately 80% recorded once. The source is a man aged 18 to 30 in good health. Some clones in this sample may be carry-over from other donors' samples. The sequencing sample was made of memory CD4+ T cells from PBMCs. Specified subset: CD45RA-negative fraction.

For the CDR3, the DNA is TGTGCCAGCAGTTACCAAGAAAACGGGGAGCTGTTTTTT. Translating gives CASSYQENGELFF. The rearrangement links TRBV6-5 to TRBJ2-2; unclear D gene. The CDR3 contains 13 residues. V was pared by 2 bases and J by 7 bases, with 8 bases between. Germline CDR1 MNHEY, CDR2 SVGAGI.